This T cell receptor beta chain was found in a study of cytomegalovirus exposure and HLA in healthy donors. CDR1 and CDR2 (germline): SGHRS, YFSETQ. V dropped 4 bases and J dropped 2 bases, with 16 bases sitting between them. The CDR3 is 16 amino acids. As to this clone: Antigen specificity is unknown.

Study conclusions and caveats: Reported results showed that the classifier diagnosed cytomegalovirus status with high specificity and sensitivity. Earlier analysis yielded a pattern in which most TCR beta V segments were productive about 90% or about 30% of the time. Later on, a genetic analysis was performed. It linked a missense variant in DCLRE1C with V- and J-gene trimming of TCR beta.

The study ran its PCR with 60 Vbeta and 13 Jbeta primers. As processed by the authors: An analysis that came later counted 60 million to 80 million unique TCR beta chains, approximately 9.9 million shared. The protocol was immunoSEQ multiplex PCR, while the TCRdb copy is restricted to in-frame clones and leaves out a portion. Clonal size and the V and J genes are those of that table, whereas D and trimming came from the DNA. The table lists tens of thousands of clones, about 74% of them singletons. The J gene is TRBJ2-1, the V gene TRBV5-1; D is unclear. The sample consisted of PBMCs. This TCR was sampled from a man aged 30-40 years in good health and CMV-seronegative. The CDR3 is CASSPLRSGTYNEQFF. The CDR3 DNA reads TGCGCCAGCAGCCCCCTCCGTTCGGGTACCTACAATGAGCAGTTCTTC.